The 4 T cell receptor beta chains below all came from one sample that was sequenced in a study of shared clonotypes between healthy human individuals. TCRdb's copy holds only in-frame clones and misses some; the assay was immunoSEQ multiplex PCR. The data hold 2 million or so clones, with 85% to 95% observed a single time. Sequenced input: naive CD4+ T cells sorted from blood. The sample's subset: CD45RA+ positively selected. These receptors originate from a man aged 18 to 29 in good health.

J is TRBJ1-2 and V is TRBV9; 8 bases are a match to TRBD1. CDR1 is SGDLS and CDR2 is YYNGEE in the germline V gene. This CDR3 spans 20 amino acids. Germline trimming cut 2 bases from V and 6 bases from J; bases unmatched to any gene: 24. CDR3 region: CASSVQPFTGQETDGDGYTF. In DNA form, the CDR3 reads TGTGCCAGCAGCGTCCAACCCTTTACGGGACAGGAAACAGATGGGGATGGCTACACCTTC. Full variable domain (rest looked up from reference TRBV9 and TRBJ1-2): DSGVTQTPKHLITATGQRVTLRCSPRSGDLSVYWYQQSLDQGLQFLIQYYNGEERAKGNILERFSAQQFPDLHSELNLSSLELGDSALYFCASSVQPFTGQETDGDGYTFGSGTRLTVV.

V is TRBV4-1 and J is TRBJ1-5; tentative D call: TRBD1 (5 bases). The germline V and J ends were trimmed by 0 bases and 4 bases, with 13 bases remaining between them. Germline V gene lookup returns CDR1 MGHRA and CDR2 YSYEKL. The CDR3 contains 16 residues. In DNA, the CDR3 is TGCGCCAGCAGCCAAGATTGGGGGGTATTAAATCAGCCCCAGCATTTT. Translation: CASSQDWGVLNQPQHF.

V and J are TRBV6-1 and TRBJ1-1; 7 bases match TRBD1. The germline V gene has CDR1 MNHNS and CDR2 SASEGT. With 2 bases clipped from V and 4 bases from J, the junction kept 7 bases outside the gene matches. The CDR3 spans 15 residues. The CDR3 DNA reads as TGTGCCAGCAGTGAACGAAGCAGGGGGTTCACTGAAGCTTTCTTT. Its protein is CASSERSRGFTEAFF.

The chain links TRBV13 to TRBJ2-7; 10 bases map to TRBD2. V shed 2 bases, J shed 2 bases, and the junction held 6 bases outside the gene matches. This CDR3 comprises 16 residues. Germline V CDR1 and CDR2: PRHDT, FYEKMQ (reference sequence). The CDR3 region has the DNA TGTGCCAGCAGCTTATCAGGACTAGCGGAGCCCTACGAGCAGTACTTC. It translates to CASSLSGLAEPYEQYF. Together with reference TRBV13 and TRBJ2-7, the CDR3 gives the full variable domain: AAGVIQSPRHLIKEKRETATLKCYPIPRHDTVYWYQQGPGQDPQFLISFYEKMQSDKGSIPDRFSAQQFSDYHSELNMSSLELGDSALYFCASSLSGLAEPYEQYFGPGTRLTVT.